The rows below give T cell receptor beta chains drawn from one sample of a study of blood T cells in healthy people across ages. TCRdb reprocessed the 5' RACE reads with MiXCR, giving one entry per CDR3 protein. Here the sample spans some 1.4 million distinct CDR3 sequences, 40% to 50% being singletons. Sequenced material: blood. The receptors shown here come from a woman younger than 30 in good health. Both conserved end residues are part of each CDR3. The D gene is left open where the match is weak. Expanded clones are given a class, and other clones once, few, many or no size at all.

d_call: TRBD2
clone_size: few
j_call: TRBJ2-3
v_call: TRBV3-1
cdr3_aa: CASSQRSGGYTDTQYF
cdr3_nt: TGTGCCAGCAGCCAACGTAGCGGGGGTTATACAGATACGCAGTATTTT

d_call: .
clone_size: .
j_call: TRBJ1-6
v_call: TRBV28
cdr3_aa: CASSLIRGVDNSPLHF
cdr3_nt: TGTGCCAGCAGTCTCATACGGGGCGTCGATAATTCACCCCTCCACTTT

d_call: .
clone_size: .
j_call: TRBJ2-5
v_call: TRBV29-1
cdr3_aa: CSVPGDDHYNEQYF
cdr3_nt: TGCAGCGTTCCCGGGGATGATCATTACAATGAGCAGTACTTC

d_call: .
clone_size: few
j_call: TRBJ2-7
v_call: TRBV7-6
cdr3_aa: CASSNSGYEQYF
cdr3_nt: TGTGCCAGCAGCAACTCGGGATACGAGCAGTACTTC

d_call: TRBD2
clone_size: few
j_call: TRBJ2-1
v_call: TRBV12-3/TRBV12-4
cdr3_aa: CASGTSGGHNEQFF
cdr3_nt: TGTGCCAGCGGGACTAGCGGGGGGCACAATGAGCAGTTCTTC

d_call: TRBD2
clone_size: .
j_call: TRBJ2-3
v_call: TRBV28
cdr3_aa: CASSLPPGEGGSDTQYF
cdr3_nt: TGTGCCAGCAGTTTACCCCCTGGGGAGGGAGGATCGGATACGCAGTATTTT

d_call: TRBD2
clone_size: once
j_call: TRBJ2-3
v_call: TRBV6-5
cdr3_aa: CASMVAGLTDTQYF
cdr3_nt: TGTGCCAGCATGGTAGCGGGGTTAACAGATACGCAGTATTTT

d_call: .
clone_size: .
j_call: TRBJ2-7
v_call: TRBV14
cdr3_aa: CASSQAGGAHEQYF
cdr3_nt: TGTGCCAGCAGCCAAGCAGGCGGGGCCCACGAGCAGTACTTC

d_call: .
clone_size: few
j_call: TRBJ2-7
v_call: TRBV3-1
cdr3_aa: CASSQDWRSYEQYF
cdr3_nt: TGTGCCAGCAGCCAAGATTGGAGATCATACGAGCAGTACTTC

d_call: TRBD2
clone_size: .
j_call: TRBJ2-1
v_call: TRBV5-1
cdr3_aa: CASSPGGRPTPADEQFF
cdr3_nt: TGCGCCAGCAGCCCGGGGGGACGCCCGACCCCCGCAGATGAGCAGTTCTTC

d_call: .
clone_size: many
j_call: TRBJ1-5
v_call: TRBV7-3
cdr3_aa: CASSPSGGGNQPQHF
cdr3_nt: TGTGCCAGCAGCCCGTCGGGAGGGGGCAATCAGCCCCAGCATTTT

d_call: .
clone_size: .
j_call: TRBJ2-2
v_call: TRBV6-5
cdr3_aa: CASSYGSDTTGELFF
cdr3_nt: TGTGCCAGCAGTTACGGTTCAGACACCACCGGGGAGCTGTTTTTT

d_call: .
clone_size: few
j_call: TRBJ1-1
v_call: TRBV10-3
cdr3_aa: CAISGGFTEAFF
cdr3_nt: TGTGCCATCAGTGGGGGGTTCACTGAAGCTTTCTTT

d_call: TRBD1
clone_size: .
j_call: TRBJ1-2
v_call: TRBV20-1
cdr3_aa: CSAAGDSRYGYTF
cdr3_nt: TGCAGTGCTGCTGGGGACAGTCGCTATGGCTACACCTTC

d_call: .
clone_size: .
j_call: TRBJ1-3
v_call: TRBV29-1
cdr3_aa: CSATQGAGNTIYF
cdr3_nt: TGCAGCGCTACACAGGGAGCTGGAAACACCATATATTTT

d_call: TRBD2
clone_size: many
j_call: TRBJ2-1
v_call: TRBV10-3
cdr3_aa: CAISESAGSSYNEQFF
cdr3_nt: TGTGCCATCAGTGAGTCAGCGGGGAGCTCCTACAATGAGCAGTTCTTC

d_call: .
clone_size: .
j_call: TRBJ2-3
v_call: TRBV12-3/TRBV12-4
cdr3_aa: CASSSEKISTQYF
cdr3_nt: TGTGCCAGCAGTTCCGAAAAGATTTCTACGCAGTATTTT

d_call: .
clone_size: .
j_call: TRBJ2-7
v_call: TRBV6-1
cdr3_aa: CASSDWGGYEQYF
cdr3_nt: TGTGCCAGCAGTGATTGGGGAGGCTACGAGCAGTACTTC

d_call: .
clone_size: few
j_call: TRBJ2-1
v_call: TRBV20-1
cdr3_aa: CSAGPRAYEQFF
cdr3_nt: TGCAGTGCAGGGCCCCGGGCCTATGAGCAGTTCTTC

d_call: .
clone_size: .
j_call: TRBJ2-7
v_call: TRBV6-5
cdr3_aa: CASSSSERPYEQYF
cdr3_nt: TGTGCCAGCAGTTCAAGCGAGAGACCCTACGAGCAGTACTTC

d_call: .
clone_size: .
j_call: TRBJ1-5
v_call: TRBV10-3
cdr3_aa: CAARGETSGQPQHF
cdr3_nt: TGTGCCGCACGGGGCGAAACCAGCGGTCAGCCCCAGCATTTT

d_call: .
clone_size: few
j_call: TRBJ1-1
v_call: TRBV6-6
cdr3_aa: CASSYLGGNTEAFF
cdr3_nt: TGTGCCAGCAGTTACTTAGGGGGGAACACTGAAGCTTTCTTT

d_call: .
clone_size: few
j_call: TRBJ2-3
v_call: TRBV20-1
cdr3_aa: CSALAPEKSTDTQYF
cdr3_nt: TGCAGTGCCCTGGCCCCAGAAAAGTCCACAGATACGCAGTATTTT

d_call: .
clone_size: .
j_call: TRBJ2-7
v_call: TRBV5-6
cdr3_aa: CASSSRWRGNNGVYEQYF
cdr3_nt: TGTGCCAGCAGCTCCAGGTGGAGGGGGAACAATGGGGTTTACGAGCAGTACTTC

d_call: TRBD1
clone_size: .
j_call: TRBJ2-7
v_call: TRBV7-9
cdr3_aa: CASSQQGQGAYEQYF
cdr3_nt: TGTGCCAGCAGCCAACAGGGACAGGGGGCTTACGAGCAGTACTTC

d_call: .
clone_size: .
j_call: TRBJ2-7
v_call: TRBV4-1
cdr3_aa: CASSQDFRLRYEQYF
cdr3_nt: TGCGCCAGCAGCCAAGATTTTAGACTAAGATACGAGCAGTACTTC

d_call: .
clone_size: few
j_call: TRBJ2-1
v_call: TRBV4-1
cdr3_aa: CASSQVPDNEQFF
cdr3_nt: TGCGCCAGCAGCCAAGTCCCGGACAATGAGCAGTTCTTC

d_call: TRBD2
clone_size: few
j_call: TRBJ2-1
v_call: TRBV2
cdr3_aa: CALVQPSGYNEQFF
cdr3_nt: TGTGCCCTGGTCCAGCCTAGCGGATACAATGAGCAGTTCTTC

d_call: .
clone_size: .
j_call: TRBJ1-1
v_call: TRBV27
cdr3_aa: CASSPGQPIEAFF
cdr3_nt: TGTGCCAGCAGTCCTGGACAGCCGATTGAAGCTTTCTTT

d_call: .
clone_size: .
j_call: TRBJ2-1
v_call: TRBV7-2
cdr3_aa: CASSSLALLGSNEQFF
cdr3_nt: TGTGCCAGCAGCTCCCTAGCCCTCCTAGGAAGCAATGAGCAGTTCTTC

d_call: .
clone_size: .
j_call: TRBJ2-7
v_call: TRBV7-2
cdr3_aa: CASSSSGVYSYNEQYF
cdr3_nt: TGTGCCAGCAGCTCCAGCGGAGTTTACTCCTACAATGAGCAGTACTTC

d_call: .
clone_size: .
j_call: TRBJ2-7
v_call: TRBV7-2
cdr3_aa: CASGLERTPYEQYF
cdr3_nt: TGTGCCAGCGGCTTAGAGAGAACCCCCTACGAGCAGTACTTC

d_call: .
clone_size: few
j_call: TRBJ2-7
v_call: TRBV3-1
cdr3_aa: CASSQDKRARAYEQYF
cdr3_nt: TGTGCCAGCAGCCAAGATAAAAGAGCGAGGGCCTACGAGCAGTACTTC

d_call: TRBD1
clone_size: .
j_call: TRBJ2-5
v_call: TRBV5-1
cdr3_aa: CASSLDNLGTGISQYF
cdr3_nt: TGCGCCAGCAGCTTGGACAACCTAGGGACAGGGATTTCTCAGTACTTC

d_call: .
clone_size: .
j_call: TRBJ1-1
v_call: TRBV7-6
cdr3_aa: CASSLVKGGTEAFF
cdr3_nt: TGTGCCAGCAGCTTAGTGAAGGGGGGCACTGAAGCTTTCTTT

d_call: .
clone_size: .
j_call: TRBJ1-6
v_call: TRBV7-2
cdr3_aa: CASSFGEGGFYSPLHF
cdr3_nt: TGTGCCAGCAGCTTTGGAGAGGGGGGTTTTTATTCACCCCTCCACTTT

d_call: .
clone_size: .
j_call: TRBJ1-1
v_call: TRBV27
cdr3_aa: CASSSRDSMGNTEAFF
cdr3_nt: TGTGCCAGCAGTTCCCGCGACAGTATGGGGAACACTGAAGCTTTCTTT

d_call: .
clone_size: .
j_call: TRBJ2-3
v_call: TRBV7-2
cdr3_aa: CASSSHLKLATDTQYF
cdr3_nt: TGTGCCAGCAGCTCCCACCTCAAGCTAGCTACAGATACGCAGTATTTT

d_call: TRBD1
clone_size: .
j_call: TRBJ2-7
v_call: TRBV28
cdr3_aa: CASSFGDRDDEQYF
cdr3_nt: TGTGCCAGCAGTTTCGGGGACAGGGACGACGAGCAGTACTTC

d_call: TRBD2
clone_size: .
j_call: TRBJ2-3
v_call: TRBV4-1
cdr3_aa: CASSQDWASGASRADTQYF
cdr3_nt: TGCGCCAGCAGCCAAGATTGGGCTAGCGGGGCTTCTCGGGCAGATACGCAGTATTTT

d_call: .
clone_size: few
j_call: TRBJ2-3
v_call: TRBV12-3/TRBV12-4
cdr3_aa: CASSLSVAPDTQYF
cdr3_nt: TGTGCCAGCAGTTTATCCGTTGCCCCGGACACGCAGTATTTT

d_call: TRBD2
clone_size: .
j_call: TRBJ2-1
v_call: TRBV27
cdr3_aa: CTSSRTSVYNEQFF
cdr3_nt: TGTACCAGCAGTAGGACTAGCGTCTACAATGAGCAGTTCTTC

d_call: .
clone_size: few
j_call: TRBJ2-1
v_call: TRBV7-2
cdr3_aa: CASSYRGPYNEQFF
cdr3_nt: TGTGCCAGCAGCTATCGCGGACCCTACAATGAGCAGTTCTTC

d_call: .
clone_size: .
j_call: TRBJ2-1
v_call: TRBV3-1
cdr3_aa: CASSQDRGAASYNEQFF
cdr3_nt: TGTGCCAGCAGCCAAGATCGGGGGGCCGCTTCCTACAATGAGCAGTTCTTC

d_call: .
clone_size: once
j_call: TRBJ2-7
v_call: TRBV7-2
cdr3_aa: CASSLGLGGENQYF
cdr3_nt: TGTGCCAGCAGCTTAGGACTAGGAGGAGAGAACCAGTACTTC

d_call: .
clone_size: .
j_call: TRBJ2-1
v_call: TRBV20-1
cdr3_aa: CSARPQTSYNEQFF
cdr3_nt: TGCAGTGCTAGACCACAGACTAGCTACAATGAGCAGTTCTTC